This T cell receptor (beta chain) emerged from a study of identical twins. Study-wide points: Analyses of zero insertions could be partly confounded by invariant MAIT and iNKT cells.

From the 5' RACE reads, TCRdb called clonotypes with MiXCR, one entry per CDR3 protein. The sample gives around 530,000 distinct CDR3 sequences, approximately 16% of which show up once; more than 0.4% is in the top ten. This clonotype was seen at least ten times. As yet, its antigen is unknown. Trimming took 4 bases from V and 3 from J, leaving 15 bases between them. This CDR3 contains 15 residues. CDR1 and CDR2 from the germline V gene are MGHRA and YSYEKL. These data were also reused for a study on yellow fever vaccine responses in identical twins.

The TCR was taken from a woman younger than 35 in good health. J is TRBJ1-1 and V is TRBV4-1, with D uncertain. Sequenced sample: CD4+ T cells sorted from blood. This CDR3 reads CASSRGPAGDTEAFF. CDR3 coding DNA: TGCGCCAGCAGCCGAGGCCCCGCTGGCGACACTGAAGCTTTCTTT.